The next 27 T cell receptor beta chains were all read from a single sample in a study of blood T cell repertoires in COVID-19. Produced via immunoSEQ multiplex PCR; TCRdb's table is partial and in-frame only. The sample includes some 250,000 clones, approximately 86% of them seen just once. Material for sequencing was peripheral blood. Source of these receptors: a woman aged 65 to 85 with active or convalescent COVID-19.

The chain joins TRBV3-1 (or the pseudogene TRBV3-2) to TRBJ2-2; tentative D call: TRBD2 (6 bases). This CDR3 has 15 amino acids. The ends were cut back, 3 bases at V and 6 bases at J, with 14 bases in the middle. The germline CDR1 and CDR2 sequences are LGHDT and YNNKEL (reference sequence). For the CDR3, the DNA is TGTGCCAGCAGCCAGCGGGGCGCCGGGGCCGGGGAGCTGTTTTTT. Translation gives CASSQRGAGAGELFF.

The chain employs TRBV4-2 and TRBJ1-2; 10 bases are a match to TRBD1. The CDR3 consists of 14 residues. The germline V gene encodes CDR1 LGHNA and CDR2 YNFKEQ. The V and J ends lost 2 bases and 6 bases, in that order; junction bases with no gene match: 3. The CDR3 nucleotides read TGTGCCAGCAGCCAACCCGGACAGGGGGATGGCTACACCTTC. Protein product: CASSQPGQGDGYTF.

The chain employs TRBV7-9 and TRBJ2-5; 8 nucleotides match TRBD2. Trimming at V came to 5 bases and at J to 5 bases, leaving 7 bases not matched to a gene. The CDR3 is 14 residues long. Germline CDR1 is SEHNR and CDR2 is FQNEAQ (reference sequence). CDR3 in amino acids: CASSTGGAGETQYF. The CDR3 coding sequence is TGTGCCAGCAGCACCGGGGGGGCAGGGGAGACCCAGTACTTC.

The genes are TRBV28 and TRBJ1-3, with 7 bases aligning to TRBD1. The CDR3 has 13 amino acids. CDR1 and CDR2 (germline): MDHEN, SYDVKM. The ends lost 4 bases at V and 4 bases at J; junction bases unmatched: 1. CDR3 residues: CASSSGGGNTIYF. CDR3 bases: TGTGCCAGCAGTTCAGGGGGAGGAAACACCATATATTTT.

In DNA form, the CDR3 reads TGTGCCAGCAGCTTAGGGCGGCCAGGGAAGGATGAAAAACTGTTTTTT. It specifies CASSLGRPGKDEKLFF. J is TRBJ1-4 and V is TRBV7-9, with D maybe TRBD1 (5 bases). The V end lost 1 base, the J end lost 6 bases, and 15 bases lay between the germline ends. CDR3 length: 16 amino acids. Germline assignment: CDR1 SEHNR and CDR2 FQNEAQ (reference sequence).

The chain joins TRBV9 to TRBJ2-2, with D perhaps TRBD2 (6 bases). Trimming took off 0 bases at V and 7 bases at J, with 16 bases between the two ends. The CDR3 is 16 residues long. Germline V CDR1 and CDR2: SGDLS, YYNGEE. CDR3 nucleotides: TGTGCCAGCAGCGTAGATCCAGGAGGGGTAGGCGGGGAGCTGTTTTTT. As protein: CASSVDPGGVGGELFF.

V gene TRBV7-8 combines with J gene TRBJ2-1, with 9 bases that match TRBD2. J gave up 14 bases and V 3 bases, and 20 bases lay outside the gene matches. There are 17 residues in the CDR3. Per the germline V gene, CDR1 is SGHVS and CDR2 is FQNEAQ. The CDR3 DNA reads as TGTGCCAGCAGCTTTAGGTCTATTGGGGGACTAGCATTGGAGAAGTTCTTC. It is translated as CASSFRSIGGLALEKFF.

This chain connects TRBV5-1 to TRBJ2-5; possible D gene TRBD1, 5 bases. CDR3 length: 14 residues. Germline CDR1 reads SGHRS; CDR2 reads YFSETQ. V was shortened by 0 bases and J by 4 bases, with 10 bases between the two germline ends. CDR3 region: CASSLEGERETQYF. CDR3 in DNA: TGCGCCAGCAGCTTGGAAGGGGAACGAGAGACCCAGTACTTC.

This chain joins TRBV5-5 and TRBJ1-1, with a possible D match to TRBD1 (6 bases). This CDR3 is 14 amino acids long. Germline values: CDR1 SGHKS, CDR2 YYEKEE (reference sequence). V lost 1 base and J lost 4, with 11 bases in between. The CDR3 nucleotides are TGTGCCAGCAGCTTGTGGGGGCTTAGCACTGAAGCTTTCTTT. Translated, it gives CASSLWGLSTEAFF. The variable domain in full, completed from reference TRBV5-5 and TRBJ1-1, reads DAGVTQSPTHLIKTRGQQVTLRCSPISGHKSVSWYQQVLGQGPQFIFQYYEKEERGRGNFPDRFSARQFPNYSSELNVNALLLGDSALYLCASSLWGLSTEAFFGQGTRLTVV.

This chain uses TRBV11-2 with TRBJ2-7; D gene unclear. The length of the CDR3 is 11 residues. Per the germline V gene, CDR1 is SGHAT and CDR2 is FQNNGV. Trimming left V 5 bases short and J 4 bases short, with 6 bases between. The CDR3 nucleotides read TGTGCCAGCAGCCCCGTGTACGAGCAGTACTTC. Protein sequence: CASSPVYEQYF.

The CDR3 loop reads CASSGTDYGYTF. The CDR3 DNA sequence: TGTGCCAGCAGTGGGACAGACTATGGCTACACCTTC. The chain links TRBV2 to TRBJ1-2, with D possibly being TRBD1 (6 bases). V shed 4 bases and J shed 3 bases, with 6 bases lying between them. Germline CDR1 is SNHLY and CDR2 is FYNNEI. The CDR3 totals 12 residues.

The chain couples TRBV7-9 to TRBJ1-1; D gene unclear. V lost 5 bases to trimming and J lost 0 bases, with 13 bases between them. The CDR3 is 15 residues long. Germline V lookup: CDR1 SEHNR, CDR2 FQNEAQ (reference sequence). The DNA for the CDR3 is TGTGCCAGCAGCCCCGTCGGGAATTTGAACACTGAAGCTTTCTTT. Translated, it gives CASSPVGNLNTEAFF.

V is TRBV6-5 and J is TRBJ1-1; TRBD1 matches 9 bases. The trim removed 6 bases at V and 11 bases at J, leaving 13 bases unmatched. CDR3 length equals 14 residues. CDR1 is MNHEY and CDR2 is SVGAGI in the germline V gene. The CDR3 is CASRGLYRDRDAFF. DNA for the CDR3: TGTGCCAGCAGGGGCCTTTACCGGGACAGGGACGCTTTCTTT.

The count of this clone is one. This rearrangement joins TRBV27 to TRBJ1-2; D is possibly TRBD1 (5 bases). From germline, CDR1 is MNHEY and CDR2 SMNVEV (reference sequence). V dropped 4 bases and J dropped 6 bases, with 15 bases sitting between them. The CDR3 spans 14 residues. CDR3 DNA: TGTGCCAGCAGTTCAAACCTAGGGGAAGATGGCTACACCTTC. Amino acid sequence: CASSSNLGEDGYTF.

This clone was seen a single time. The chain combines TRBV9 with TRBJ2-2, with 9 bases lining up with TRBD2. The CDR3 contains 14 residues. Trimming cost V 4 bases and J 6 bases; bases outside gene matches: 4. The germline V gene encodes CDR1 SGDLS and CDR2 YYNGEE. For the CDR3, the DNA is TGTGCCAGCAGCCCGCGGGGGGGCCCCGGGGAGCTGTTTTTT. Translation gives CASSPRGGPGELFF. The variable domain in full, with the rest retrieved from reference TRBV9 and TRBJ2-2, is DSGVTQTPKHLITATGQRVTLRCSPRSGDLSVYWYQQSLDQGLQFLIQYYNGEERAKGNILERFSAQQFPDLHSELNLSSLELGDSALYFCASSPRGGPGELFFGEGSRLTVL.

The chain employs TRBV11-2 and TRBJ1-1; D uncertain. The V end lost 5 bases, the J end lost 11 bases, and 15 bases lay between the germline ends. Germline CDR1 SGHAT, CDR2 FQNNGV. The CDR3 extends over 12 amino acids. The CDR3 coding sequence is TGTGCCAGCAGCCCGACGACATTATTGGCTTTCTTT. Amino acid sequence: CASSPTTLLAFF.

The chain employs TRBV9 and TRBJ2-3, with 13 bases fitting TRBD2. J was trimmed by 2 bases and V by 2 bases; bases with no gene match: 2. Germline V gene lookup returns CDR1 SGDLS and CDR2 YYNGEE. CDR3 length: 16 amino acids. This CDR3 reads CASSVGLAGPTDTQYF. The CDR3 bases are TGTGCCAGCAGCGTGGGACTAGCGGGGCCCACAGATACGCAGTATTTT.

The chain is built from TRBV6-5 and TRBJ2-5; 7 positions agree with TRBD2. The CDR3 is 13 amino acids. V lost 3 bases, J lost 6 bases, and 4 bases stayed unmatched. The germline CDR1 and CDR2 sequences are MNHEY and SVGAGI. The CDR3: CASSYRGEKTQYF. DNA for the CDR3: TGTGCCAGCAGTTATCGGGGGGAAAAGACCCAGTACTTC.

The CDR3 spells CAISYRDGTEAFF. CDR3 DNA: TGTGCCATCAGTTACAGGGATGGTACTGAAGCTTTCTTT. The chain combines TRBV10-3 with TRBJ1-1; TRBD1 is a possible D gene (6 bases). CDR1 is ENHRY, CDR2 SYGVKD, per germline. This CDR3 has 13 residues. The V end lost 5 bases, the J end lost 5 bases, and 12 bases lay between the germline ends.

The J gene is TRBJ2-5, the V gene TRBV3-1 (or the pseudogene TRBV3-2), with unresolved D. V was shortened by 4 bases and J by 1 base, with 4 bases between the two germline ends. Looked up from germline, CDR1 is LGHDT and CDR2 is YNNKEL (reference sequence). The CDR3 totals 12 residues. Written as DNA, the CDR3 is TGTGCCAGCAGCCTTATCCAAGAGACCCAGTACTTC. It codes for CASSLIQETQYF.

The rearrangement uses TRBV6-5 and TRBJ1-1, with 7 positions matching TRBD1. Losses at the gene ends were 7 bases for V and 1 base for J; bases not matched to a gene: 9. CDR1 is MNHEY and CDR2 is SVGAGI in the germline V gene. The CDR3 contains 15 residues. CDR3 residues: CASNNRNRGNTEAFF. The CDR3 nucleotides are TGTGCCAGCAATAACAGGAACAGGGGGAACACTGAAGCTTTCTTT.

The rearrangement joins TRBV5-4 to TRBJ1-6, with TRBD1 matching over 8 bases. V lost 4 bases, J lost 3 bases, and 3 bases stayed unmatched. CDR3 length: 15 amino acids. The germline CDR1 and CDR2 sequences are SGHNT and YYREEE (reference sequence). The CDR3 nucleotides read TGTGCCAGCAGCCTGACAGGGGTCTATAATTCACCCCTCCACTTT. Protein: CASSLTGVYNSPLHF.

This rearrangement joins TRBV7-9 to TRBJ2-1; 14 nucleotides line up with TRBD2. This CDR3 has 17 amino acids. With 4 bases clipped from V and 3 bases from J, the junction kept 5 bases outside the gene matches. Germline CDR1 is SEHNR and CDR2 is FQNEAQ (reference sequence). The CDR3 reads CASSSLGLAGVYNEQFF. CDR3 in DNA: TGTGCCAGCAGCTCTCTGGGACTAGCGGGGGTCTACAATGAGCAGTTCTTC.

The chain links TRBV6-5 to TRBJ1-2, with a tentative D call TRBD1 (5 bases). With 6 bases removed from V and 7 bases from J, the gap between germline ends came to 12 bases. Germline values: CDR1 MNHEY, CDR2 SVGAGI. The CDR3 covers 12 residues. CDR3 bases: TGTGCCAGCAGGGAGGGGCTGGGTGGCTACACCTTC. It codes for CASREGLGGYTF.

The rearrangement links TRBV7-2 to TRBJ1-6, with D perhaps TRBD1 (5 bases). Trimming removed 2 bases from V and 9 bases from J, with 23 bases in between. In germline, CDR1 is SGHTA, CDR2 FQGNSA. The CDR3 extends over 18 amino acids. The CDR3 is CASSLQPSTGGLSSPLHF. The CDR3 DNA is TGTGCCAGCAGCTTACAGCCGTCAACAGGAGGGTTAAGTTCACCCCTCCACTTT.

The table lists this clone with a count of one. Other DNA sequences from this sample encode an identical CDR3 as well. This rearrangement joins TRBV9 to TRBJ2-2; 7 nucleotides match TRBD2. Germline CDR1 SGDLS, CDR2 YYNGEE. V lost 2 bases to trimming and J lost 1 base; unmatched junction nucleotides: 2. CDR3 length equals 15 residues. The CDR3 DNA is TGTGCCAGCAGCGTCGTAGCGGGGAACACCGGGGAGCTGTTTTTT. It translates to CASSVVAGNTGELFF.

In DNA, the CDR3 is TGCGCCAGCAGCTTAGCGGTTGGGCTGGAGACCCAGTACTTC. This translates into CASSLAVGLETQYF. The J gene is TRBJ2-5, the V gene TRBV5-1; D may be TRBD2 (5 bases). The ends were cut back, 2 bases at V and 5 bases at J, with 13 bases in the middle. The length of the CDR3 is 14 residues. Per germline, CDR1 SGHRS and CDR2 YFSETQ.